This TCR beta chain was recovered during a study of radiation and T cells in renal cell carcinoma. Method: immunoSEQ multiplex PCR; TCRdb's copy keeps in-frame clones and lacks some. The table includes 130,000 or so clones, nearly 90% detected once. Study results and caveats: Baseline intratumoral clonotype presence is unknown without pretreatment biopsies. In blood, top tumor clones expanded by 2 weeks, shrinking by 4.

Trimming stripped 2 bases from V and 2 bases from J, with 7 bases between. The CDR3 has 13 residues. Germline CDR1 and CDR2: MNHNS and SASEGT. Turning to this clone: As yet, its antigen is unknown. Other DNA sequences within the sample encode an identical CDR3.

The time point was: baseline pretreatment blood. The treatment here: 15 Gy SBRT to primary tumor, nephrectomy 4 weeks later. Radiation-treated patients gave blood at baseline, week 2 and week 4. The source of this sequence is a woman aged 45-60 years with renal cell carcinoma. The starting material was blood, obtained from a patient whose treatment included radiotherapy and nephrectomy. The chain couples TRBV6-1 to TRBJ2-7; D is unresolved. This CDR3 reads CASSEPATYEQYF. The CDR3 region has the DNA TGTGCCAGCAGTGAACCAGCTACCTACGAGCAGTACTTC.